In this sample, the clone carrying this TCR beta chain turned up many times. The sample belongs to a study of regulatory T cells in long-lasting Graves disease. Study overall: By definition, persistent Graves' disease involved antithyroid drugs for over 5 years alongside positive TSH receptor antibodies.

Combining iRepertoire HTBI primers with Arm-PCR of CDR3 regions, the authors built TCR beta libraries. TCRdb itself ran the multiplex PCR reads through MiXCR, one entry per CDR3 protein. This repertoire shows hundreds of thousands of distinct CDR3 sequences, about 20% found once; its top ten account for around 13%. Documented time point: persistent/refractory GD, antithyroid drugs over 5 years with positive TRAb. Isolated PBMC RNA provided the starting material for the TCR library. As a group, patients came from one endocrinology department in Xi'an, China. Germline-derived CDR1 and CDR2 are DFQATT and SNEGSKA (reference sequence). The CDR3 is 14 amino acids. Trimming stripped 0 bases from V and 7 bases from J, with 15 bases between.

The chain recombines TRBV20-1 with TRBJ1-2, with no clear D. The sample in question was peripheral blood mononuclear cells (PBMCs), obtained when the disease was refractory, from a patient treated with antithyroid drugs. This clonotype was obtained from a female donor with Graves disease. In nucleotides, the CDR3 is TGCAGTGCTAGAGATCGGCAGGTTAAAAGTGGCTACACCTTC. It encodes CSARDRQVKSGYTF.